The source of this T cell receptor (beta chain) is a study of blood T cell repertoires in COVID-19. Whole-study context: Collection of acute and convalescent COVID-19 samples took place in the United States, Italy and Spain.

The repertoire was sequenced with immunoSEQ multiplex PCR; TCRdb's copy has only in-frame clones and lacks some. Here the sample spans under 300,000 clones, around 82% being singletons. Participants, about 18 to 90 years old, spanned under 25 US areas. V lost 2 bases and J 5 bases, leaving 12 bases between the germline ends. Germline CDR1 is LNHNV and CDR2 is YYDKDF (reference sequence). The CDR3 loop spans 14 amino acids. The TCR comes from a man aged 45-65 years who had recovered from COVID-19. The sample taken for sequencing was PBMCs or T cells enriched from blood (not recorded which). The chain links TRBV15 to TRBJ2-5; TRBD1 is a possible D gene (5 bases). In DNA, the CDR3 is TGTGCCACCAGCAGACAGGGCTTGGGGGAGACCCAGTACTTC. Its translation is CATSRQGLGETQYF.